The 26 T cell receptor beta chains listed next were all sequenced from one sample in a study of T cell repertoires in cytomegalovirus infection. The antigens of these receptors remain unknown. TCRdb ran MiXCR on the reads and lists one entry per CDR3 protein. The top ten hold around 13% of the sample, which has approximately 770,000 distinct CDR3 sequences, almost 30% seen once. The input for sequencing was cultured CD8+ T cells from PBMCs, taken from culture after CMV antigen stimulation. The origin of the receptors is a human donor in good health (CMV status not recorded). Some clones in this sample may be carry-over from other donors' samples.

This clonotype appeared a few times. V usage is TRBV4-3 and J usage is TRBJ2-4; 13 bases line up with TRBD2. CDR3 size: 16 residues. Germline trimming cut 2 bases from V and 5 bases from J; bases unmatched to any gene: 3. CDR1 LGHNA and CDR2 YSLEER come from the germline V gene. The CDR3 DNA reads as TGCGCCAGCAGCCAACAACTAGCGGGGGGGGAAAACATTCAGTACTTC. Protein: CASSQQLAGGENIQYF.

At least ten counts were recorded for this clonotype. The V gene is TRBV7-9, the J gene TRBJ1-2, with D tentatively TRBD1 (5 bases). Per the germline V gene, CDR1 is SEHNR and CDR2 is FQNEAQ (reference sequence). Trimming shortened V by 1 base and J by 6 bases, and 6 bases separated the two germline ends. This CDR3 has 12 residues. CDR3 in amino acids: CASSLGGDGYTF. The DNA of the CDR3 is TGTGCCAGCAGCTTAGGGGGCGATGGCTACACCTTC.

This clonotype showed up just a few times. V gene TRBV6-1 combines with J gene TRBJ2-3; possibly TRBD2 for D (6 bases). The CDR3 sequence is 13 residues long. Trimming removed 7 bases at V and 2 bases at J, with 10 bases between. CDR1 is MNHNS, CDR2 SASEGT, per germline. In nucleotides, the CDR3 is TGTGCCAGCACCCGGGGGTACACAGATACGCAGTATTTT. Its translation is CASTRGYTDTQYF.

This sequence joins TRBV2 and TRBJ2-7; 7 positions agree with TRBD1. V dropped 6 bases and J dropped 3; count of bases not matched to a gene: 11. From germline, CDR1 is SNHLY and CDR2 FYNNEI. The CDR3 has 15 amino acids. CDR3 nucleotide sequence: TGTGCCAGCAGCCCGGGACAGCCTCGGAACTACGAGCAGTACTTC. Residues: CASSPGQPRNYEQYF.

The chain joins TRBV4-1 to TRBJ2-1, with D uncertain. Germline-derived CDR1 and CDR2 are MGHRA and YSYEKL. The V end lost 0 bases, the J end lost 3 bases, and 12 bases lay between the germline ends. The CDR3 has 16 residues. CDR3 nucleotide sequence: TGCGCCAGCAGCCAAGATGGGTTGGGCCTCTACAATGAGCAGTTCTTC. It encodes CASSQDGLGLYNEQFF.

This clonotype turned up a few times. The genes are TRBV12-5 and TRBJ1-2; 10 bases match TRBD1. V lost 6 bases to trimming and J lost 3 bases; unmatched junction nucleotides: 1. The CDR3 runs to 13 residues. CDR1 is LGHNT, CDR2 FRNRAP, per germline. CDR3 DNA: TGTGCTAGTGGCGGGACAGGGGACTATGGCTACACCTTC. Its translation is CASGGTGDYGYTF.

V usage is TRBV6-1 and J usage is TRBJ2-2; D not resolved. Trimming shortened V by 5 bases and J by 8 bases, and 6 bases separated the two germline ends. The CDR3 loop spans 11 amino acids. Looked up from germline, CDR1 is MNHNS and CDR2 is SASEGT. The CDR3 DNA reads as TGTGCCAGCAGTACAAATGGGGAGCTGTTTTTT. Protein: CASSTNGELFF.

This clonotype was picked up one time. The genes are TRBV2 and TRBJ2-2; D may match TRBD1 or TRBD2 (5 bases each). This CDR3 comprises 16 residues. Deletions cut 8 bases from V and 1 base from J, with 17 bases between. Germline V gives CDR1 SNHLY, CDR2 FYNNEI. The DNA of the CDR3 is TGTGCCAGCGAGACTGCCGGGACCAAGAACACCGGGGAGCTGTTTTTT. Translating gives CASETAGTKNTGELFF.

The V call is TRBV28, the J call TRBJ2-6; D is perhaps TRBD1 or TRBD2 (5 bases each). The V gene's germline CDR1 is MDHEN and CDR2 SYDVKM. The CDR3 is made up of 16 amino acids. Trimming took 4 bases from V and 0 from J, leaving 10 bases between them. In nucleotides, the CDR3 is TGTGCCAGCAGTTGGGACCTTCCCTCTGGGGCCAACGTCCTGACTTTC. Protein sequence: CASSWDLPSGANVLTF.

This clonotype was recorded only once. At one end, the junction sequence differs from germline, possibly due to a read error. DNA for the CDR3: TGTGCCGCCAGCAGTTGGGAACGGGGGGGCGTAGATACGCAGTATTTT. This codes for CAASSWERGGVDTQYF. This chain connects TRBV15 to TRBJ2-3; 8 bases line up with TRBD2. The CDR3 is 16 residues long. The V gene's germline CDR1 is LNHNV and CDR2 YYDKDF (reference sequence).

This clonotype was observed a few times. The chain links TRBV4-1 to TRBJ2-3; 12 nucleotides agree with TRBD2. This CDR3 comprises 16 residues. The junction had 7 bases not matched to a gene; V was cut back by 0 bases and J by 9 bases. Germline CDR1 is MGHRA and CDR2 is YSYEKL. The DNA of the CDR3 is TGCGCCAGCAGCCAAGAACTAGCGGGGGGCCCCCTCACGCAGTATTTT. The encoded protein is CASSQELAGGPLTQYF.

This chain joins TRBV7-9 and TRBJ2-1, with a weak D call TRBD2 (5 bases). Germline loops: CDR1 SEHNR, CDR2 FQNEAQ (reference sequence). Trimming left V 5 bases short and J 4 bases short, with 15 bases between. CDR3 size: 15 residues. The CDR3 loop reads CASSPSKRLYNEQFF. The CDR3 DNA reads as TGTGCCAGCAGCCCCTCCAAGCGGTTGTACAATGAGCAGTTCTTC.

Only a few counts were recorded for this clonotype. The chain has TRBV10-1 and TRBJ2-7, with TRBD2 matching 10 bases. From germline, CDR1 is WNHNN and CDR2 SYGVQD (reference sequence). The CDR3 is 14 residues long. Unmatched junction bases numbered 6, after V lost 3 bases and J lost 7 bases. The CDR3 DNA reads TGCGCCAGCAGTGAACAGCGGGGGGGAGAAGAGCAGTACTTC. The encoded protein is CASSEQRGGEEQYF.

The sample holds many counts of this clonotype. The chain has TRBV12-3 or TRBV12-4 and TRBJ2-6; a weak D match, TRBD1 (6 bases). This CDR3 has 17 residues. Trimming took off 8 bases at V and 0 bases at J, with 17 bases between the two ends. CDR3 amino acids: CASLPPGHPSGANVLTF. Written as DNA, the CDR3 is TGTGCCAGCCTACCCCCGGGACATCCCTCTGGGGCCAACGTCCTGACTTTC.

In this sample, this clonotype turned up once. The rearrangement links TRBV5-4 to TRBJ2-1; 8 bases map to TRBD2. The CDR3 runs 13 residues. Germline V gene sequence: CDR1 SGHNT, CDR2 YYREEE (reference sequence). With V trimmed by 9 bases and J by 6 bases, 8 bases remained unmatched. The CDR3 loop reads CATSGGTSNEQFF. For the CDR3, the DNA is TGTGCCACCTCCGGCGGGACTAGCAATGAGCAGTTCTTC.

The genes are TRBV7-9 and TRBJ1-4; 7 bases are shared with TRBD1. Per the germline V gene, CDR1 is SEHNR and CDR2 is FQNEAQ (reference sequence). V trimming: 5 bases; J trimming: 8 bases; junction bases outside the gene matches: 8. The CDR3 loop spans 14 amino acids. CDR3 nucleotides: TGTGCCAGCAGCCGGGAGAGGGGGCGCGAAAAACTGTTTTTT. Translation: CASSRERGREKLFF.

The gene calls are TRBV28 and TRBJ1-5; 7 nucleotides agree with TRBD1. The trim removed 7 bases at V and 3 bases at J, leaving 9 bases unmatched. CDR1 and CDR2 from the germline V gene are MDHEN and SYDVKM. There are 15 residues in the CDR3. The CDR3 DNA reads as TGTGCCAGCACGCTCCGGGACAGCACCAATCAGCCCCAGCATTTT. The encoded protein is CASTLRDSTNQPQHF.

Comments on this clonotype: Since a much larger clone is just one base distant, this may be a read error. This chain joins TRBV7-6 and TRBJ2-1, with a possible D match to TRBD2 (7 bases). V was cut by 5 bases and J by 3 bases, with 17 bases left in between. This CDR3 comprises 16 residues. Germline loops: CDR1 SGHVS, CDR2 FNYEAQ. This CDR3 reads CASSAYGGANYNEQFF. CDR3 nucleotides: TGTGCCAGCAGCGCCTATGGGGGGGCAAACTACAATGAGCAGTTCTTC.

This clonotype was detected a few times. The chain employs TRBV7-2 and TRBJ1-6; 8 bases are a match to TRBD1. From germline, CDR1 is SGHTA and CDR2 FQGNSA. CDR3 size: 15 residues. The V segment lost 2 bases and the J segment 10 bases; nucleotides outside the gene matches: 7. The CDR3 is CASSLSGQGASPLHF. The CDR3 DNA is TGTGCCAGCAGCTTATCCGGACAGGGAGCGTCACCCCTCCACTTT.

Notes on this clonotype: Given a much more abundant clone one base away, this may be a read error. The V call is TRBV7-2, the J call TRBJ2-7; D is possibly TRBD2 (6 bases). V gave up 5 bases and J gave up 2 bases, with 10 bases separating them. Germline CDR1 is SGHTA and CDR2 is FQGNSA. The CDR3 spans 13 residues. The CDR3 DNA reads TGTGCCAGCAGCGCGGGGAAACCCTACGAGCAGTACTTC. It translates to CASSAGKPYEQYF.

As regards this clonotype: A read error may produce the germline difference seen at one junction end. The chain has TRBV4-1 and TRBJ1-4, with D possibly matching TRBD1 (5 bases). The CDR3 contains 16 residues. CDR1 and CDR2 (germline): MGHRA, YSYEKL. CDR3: CASSQGALGVWEKLFF. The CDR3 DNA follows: TGTGCCAGCAGCCAAGGTGCACTGGGGGTATGGGAAAAACTGTTTTTT.

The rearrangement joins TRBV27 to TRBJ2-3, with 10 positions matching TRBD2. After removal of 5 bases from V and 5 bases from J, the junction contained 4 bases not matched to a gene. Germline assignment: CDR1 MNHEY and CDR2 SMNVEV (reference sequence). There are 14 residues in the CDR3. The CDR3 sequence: CASSPTSGVDTQYF. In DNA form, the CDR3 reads TGTGCCAGCAGTCCCACTAGCGGGGTAGATACGCAGTATTTT.

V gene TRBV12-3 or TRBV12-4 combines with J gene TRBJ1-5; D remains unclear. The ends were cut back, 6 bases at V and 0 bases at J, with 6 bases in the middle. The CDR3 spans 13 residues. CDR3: CASRTYSNQPQHF. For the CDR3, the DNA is TGTGCCAGCAGGACGTATAGCAATCAGCCCCAGCATTTT.

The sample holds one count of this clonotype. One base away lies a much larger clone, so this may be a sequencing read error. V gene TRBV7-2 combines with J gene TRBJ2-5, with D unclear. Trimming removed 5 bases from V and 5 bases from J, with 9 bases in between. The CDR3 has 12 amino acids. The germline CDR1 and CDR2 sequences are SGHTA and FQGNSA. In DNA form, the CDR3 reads TGTGCCAGCAGCCCCCATGCGGAGACCCAGTACTTC. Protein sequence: CASSPHAETQYF.

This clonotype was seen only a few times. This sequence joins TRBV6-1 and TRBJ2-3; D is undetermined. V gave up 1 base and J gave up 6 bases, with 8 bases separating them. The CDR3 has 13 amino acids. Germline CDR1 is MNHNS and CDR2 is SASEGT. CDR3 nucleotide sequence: TGTGCCAGCAGTGAAGATAGGGATGATACGCAGTATTTT. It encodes CASSEDRDDTQYF.

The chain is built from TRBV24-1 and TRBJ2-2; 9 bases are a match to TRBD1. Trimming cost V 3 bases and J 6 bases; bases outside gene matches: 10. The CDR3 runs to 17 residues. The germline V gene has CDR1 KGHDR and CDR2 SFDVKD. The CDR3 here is CATSDTTGTGSPGELFF. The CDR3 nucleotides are TGTGCCACCAGTGATACCACCGGGACAGGGTCACCCGGGGAGCTGTTTTTT.